Below, 24 T cell receptor beta chains from the same sample are listed, as sequenced in a study of cytomegalovirus exposure and HLA in healthy donors. Use of 60 Vbeta and 13 Jbeta primers characterized the PCR. Only in-frame clones appear in the TCRdb table, and some are missing; sequencing was by immunoSEQ multiplex PCR. Its table records around 200,000 clones. The sample was PBMCs. These TCRs come from a girl aged 2 to 10 in good health and CMV-seropositive.

The CDR3: CSVLSTEAFF. The CDR3 coding sequence is TGCAGCGTCCTTTCCACTGAAGCTTTCTTT. The V call is TRBV29-1, the J call TRBJ1-1, with unresolved D. Germline V gene lookup returns CDR1 SQVTM and CDR2 ANQGSEA. CDR3 size: 10 residues. V lost 6 bases, J lost 4 bases, and 6 bases lay in between.

The rearrangement joins TRBV29-1 to TRBJ1-4; 8 nucleotides agree with TRBD1. Germline V gives CDR1 SQVTM, CDR2 ANQGSEA. CDR3 length equals 13 residues. J lost 1 base, V lost 8 bases, and 3 bases had no gene match. The CDR3 nucleotides are TGCAGCCTCAGGGGGCGAACTAATGAAAAACTGTTTTTT. The encoded protein is CSLRGRTNEKLFF.

The chain carries TRBV28 and TRBJ2-3, with 12 bases lining up with TRBD1. The germline V gene has CDR1 MDHEN and CDR2 SYDVKM. CDR3 size: 18 residues. The trim removed 4 bases at V and 2 bases at J, leaving 10 bases unmatched. DNA of the CDR3: TGTGCCAGCAGTTCCCCCACGGGACAGGGGGCAAACACAGATACGCAGTATTTT. Its translation is CASSSPTGQGANTDTQYF.

V usage is TRBV7-9 and J usage is TRBJ2-5, with TRBD1 matching 7 bases. The J call may not be correct, given that the DNA end is closer to TRBJ2-7. The CDR3 sequence is 14 residues long. Germline CDR1 SEHNR, CDR2 FQNEAQ (reference sequence). The CDR3 here is CASSYRGSINEQYF. In DNA, the CDR3 is TGTGCCAGCAGTTACAGGGGATCGATAAACGAGCAGTACTTC.

This chain links TRBV20-1 with TRBJ2-3; D call uncertain. Germline values: CDR1 DFQATT, CDR2 SNEGSKA (reference sequence). Trimming took off 5 bases at V and 8 bases at J, with 8 bases between the two ends. The CDR3 runs 10 residues. The CDR3 here is CSALAGTQYF. The CDR3 DNA reads TGCAGTGCTCTGGCAGGTACGCAGTATTTT.

The J gene is TRBJ2-1, the V gene TRBV5-4; possible D gene TRBD2, 6 bases. The germline V gene has CDR1 SGHNT and CDR2 YYREEE (reference sequence). CDR3 length equals 13 residues. V was pared by 5 bases and J by 8 bases, with 14 bases between. The CDR3 DNA follows: TGTGCCAGCAGTTCTATACTAGCAGATGAGCAGTTCTTC. Protein: CASSSILADEQFF.

The chain uses TRBV5-1 and TRBJ2-5, with D perhaps matching TRBD1 (6 bases). In germline, CDR1 is SGHRS, CDR2 YFSETQ. Deletions cut 4 bases from V and 11 bases from J, with 24 bases between. This CDR3 is 15 amino acids long. The CDR3 nucleotides read TGCGCCAGCAGCCCGCCGTCCAGGGGAATTGACGGGCAGTACTTC. Translation gives CASSPPSRGIDGQYF.

V and J are TRBV10-3 and TRBJ2-1; 10 bases line up with TRBD1. Trimming cost V 9 bases and J 0 bases; bases outside gene matches: 11. Germline V gene data show CDR1 as ENHRY and CDR2 as SYGVKD. The CDR3 consists of 17 residues. The DNA of the CDR3 is TGTGCCATTGCGGGACAGGGGCGAATGAGCTCCTACAATGAGCAGTTCTTC. Translation gives CAIAGQGRMSSYNEQFF.

The chain links TRBV10-1 to TRBJ1-2, with a possible D match to TRBD1 (6 bases). The V end lost 5 bases, the J end lost 2 bases, and 12 bases lay between the germline ends. Germline V lookup: CDR1 WNHNN, CDR2 SYGVQD (reference sequence). CDR3 size: 14 residues. The CDR3 DNA sequence: TGCGCCAGCAGTCCCGACACAGGGAACTATGGCTACACCTTC. Its translation: CASSPDTGNYGYTF.

The chain carries TRBV30 and TRBJ2-7, with TRBD2 identical over 8 bases. Per the germline V gene, CDR1 is GTSNPN and CDR2 is SVGIG (reference sequence). V was clipped by 4 bases and J by 1 base; unmatched bases: 6. The CDR3 is 14 residues long. The CDR3 coding sequence is TGTGCCTGGACCGGGGGGGCTAAATCCTACGAGCAGTACTTC. It translates to CAWTGGAKSYEQYF.

The chain is built from TRBV4-1 and TRBJ1-2, with 8 bases identical to TRBD1. The CDR3 totals 16 residues. From germline, CDR1 is MGHRA and CDR2 YSYEKL. The V gene end was trimmed by 0 bases and the J gene end by 4 bases; junction bases not matched to a gene: 7. The CDR3 sequence is CASSQEKLQGAYGYTF. In DNA, the CDR3 is TGCGCCAGCAGCCAAGAGAAGCTCCAGGGGGCCTATGGCTACACCTTC.

This sequence joins TRBV7-2 and TRBJ2-7, with D possibly being TRBD2 (6 bases). Germline V lookup: CDR1 SGHTA, CDR2 FQGNSA. V was pared by 5 bases and J by 5 bases, with 19 bases between. This CDR3 is built from 15 residues. The DNA for the CDR3 is TGTGCCAGCAGCACCGCGACGGGAGCCTTACACGAGCAGTACTTC. Its protein is CASSTATGALHEQYF.

J is TRBJ2-2 and V is TRBV7-6, with TRBD1 identical over 9 bases. The length of the CDR3 is 16 residues. Looked up from germline, CDR1 is SGHVS and CDR2 is FNYEAQ. V lost 5 bases, J lost 4 bases, and 8 bases stayed unmatched. CDR3 in amino acids: CASSTLQGAGTGELFF. CDR3 nucleotides: TGTGCCAGCAGCACCTTACAGGGGGCGGGCACCGGGGAGCTGTTTTTT.

The chain links TRBV10-3 to TRBJ2-2; 14 bases agree with TRBD2. The CDR3 is 17 amino acids. In germline, CDR1 is ENHRY, CDR2 SYGVKD. J lost 4 bases, V lost 11 bases, and 12 bases had no gene match. This CDR3 is CASSGTSGGRSTGELFF. CDR3 nucleotides: TGTGCCTCATCCGGGACTAGCGGGGGTCGGAGCACCGGGGAGCTGTTTTTT.

The gene calls are TRBV19 and TRBJ2-3; possible D gene TRBD2, 5 bases. V was clipped by 6 bases and J by 4 bases, with 8 bases between them. Per the germline V gene, CDR1 is LNHDA and CDR2 is SQIVND (reference sequence). The length of the CDR3 is 12 residues. Here the CDR3 reads CASSGEPDTQYF. CDR3 bases: TGTGCCAGTAGCGGGGAGCCAGATACGCAGTATTTT.

The rearrangement joins TRBV27 to TRBJ1-2, with a tentative D call TRBD1 (6 bases). The CDR3 covers 13 residues. Trimming removed 3 bases at V and 5 bases at J, with 10 bases between. CDR1 is MNHEY, CDR2 SMNVEV, per germline (reference sequence). CDR3 bases: TGTGCCAGCAGTTTCCGCGGACAGTATGGCTACACCTTC. The encoded protein is CASSFRGQYGYTF.

The rearrangement links TRBV12-2 to TRBJ1-6; the D call TRBD1 from the table was never checked on the DNA. TRBV12-2 constitutes a pseudogene. The CDR3 consists of 17 residues. The CDR3 DNA follows: TGTGCAAGTCGCTTAGGAGGGGAGGACAGGGGACGTTCACCCCTCCACTTT. It specifies CASRLGGEDRGRSPLHF.

V usage is TRBV10-3 and J usage is TRBJ2-7; TRBD1 might be the D (6 bases). Trimming left V 4 bases short and J 4 bases short, with 17 bases between. The germline V gene encodes CDR1 ENHRY and CDR2 SYGVKD. CDR3 size: 15 residues. The chain's CDR3 is CAISGTVNREYEQYF. CDR3 nucleotides: TGTGCCATCAGTGGGACAGTGAACCGGGAATACGAGCAGTACTTC.

The CDR3 region has the DNA TGTGCCAGCAGCACTCCACCCGGGACAGGGTTCGAGCAGTACTTC. Its protein is CASSTPPGTGFEQYF. The V call is TRBV5-6, the J call TRBJ2-7; 9 bases agree with TRBD1. The CDR3 has 15 residues. Germline V gene lookup returns CDR1 SGHDT and CDR2 YYEEEE. Trimming took 4 bases from V and 6 from J; bases not matched to a gene: 11.

The rearrangement uses TRBV5-4 and TRBJ2-4; 7 bases align to TRBD2. This CDR3 region has 17 residues. V dropped 0 bases and J dropped 8; count of bases not matched to a gene: 14. Germline CDR1 is SGHNT and CDR2 is YYREEE (reference sequence). CDR3 bases: TGTGCCAGCAGCTTGGGGCCCCTCGGGGGGTCCGGGGACATTCAGTACTTC. It yields the protein CASSLGPLGGSGDIQYF.

The genes are TRBV27 and TRBJ1-5; 9 positions match TRBD1. CDR1 is MNHEY, CDR2 SMNVEV, per germline (reference sequence). V shed 4 bases, J shed 2 bases, and the junction held 3 bases outside the gene matches. The CDR3 sequence is 15 residues long. The CDR3 region is CASSSRTGGNQPQHF. In DNA, the CDR3 is TGTGCCAGCAGTTCTCGGACAGGGGGCAATCAGCCCCAGCATTTT.

The rearrangement links TRBV28 to TRBJ2-1; a weak D match, TRBD1 (5 bases). This CDR3 region has 13 residues. Looked up from germline, CDR1 is MDHEN and CDR2 is SYDVKM. Trimming left V 5 bases short and J 6 bases short, with 11 bases between. The CDR3 here is CASSRQISNEQFF. DNA of the CDR3: TGTGCCAGCAGTCGACAGATTTCCAATGAGCAGTTCTTC.

V is TRBV14 and J is TRBJ2-7; no reliable D call. With 1 base removed from V and 2 bases from J, the gap between germline ends came to 9 bases. This CDR3 comprises 14 residues. Germline V gene sequence: CDR1 SGHDN, CDR2 FVKESK. DNA for the CDR3: TGTGCCAGCAGCCAAGGATTCCCTACCTACGAGCAGTACTTC. It codes for CASSQGFPTYEQYF.

The V call is TRBV2, the J call TRBJ1-4; 8 bases align to TRBD1. Per the germline V gene, CDR1 is SNHLY and CDR2 is FYNNEI. V lost 1 base and J lost 8; bases outside the gene matches: 6. This CDR3 is 15 amino acids long. The CDR3 loop reads CASSEGQGTGEKLFF. The CDR3, as DNA: TGTGCCAGCAGTGAAGGACAGGGGACGGGGGAAAAACTGTTTTTT.